This TCR beta chain was documented in a study of cytomegalovirus exposure and HLA in healthy donors. Study conclusions and caveats: There were some public TCRs occurring in many donors, but most TCR sequences were rare.

V lost 0 bases and J lost 4; bases outside the gene matches: 7. The germline V gene encodes CDR1 SGHDT and CDR2 YYEEEE. This CDR3 is built from 17 residues. A word on this clone: Its specificity is not known.

Primers included in the PCR were 60 Vbeta and 13 Jbeta primers. Only in-frame clones appear in the TCRdb table, and some are missing; sequencing was by immunoSEQ multiplex PCR. This repertoire includes fewer than 60,000 clones. Sequencing was carried out using PBMCs. The V call is TRBV5-6, the J call TRBJ2-5; TRBD2 agrees at 12 bases. The receptor was isolated from a woman in her twenties or thirties in good health and CMV-seropositive. CDR3 coding DNA: TGTGCCAGCAGCTTGGTGCTAGCGGGAGGGAACGGAGAGACCCAGTACTTC. This gives the protein CASSLVLAGGNGETQYF.